This T cell receptor beta chain was obtained from a study of OX40 agonist ivuxolimab in advanced cancers. As for the study in general: A diagnosis of hepatocellular carcinoma, melanoma, renal cell or head and neck cancer was present in dose-escalation patients. Notes on the study in general: With doses of 0.1 to 3.0 mg/kg, CD4+ and CD8+ blood T cells had undergone clonal expansion by week 6. The expanded peripheral T cells' antigen specificity was not determined.

CDR3 size: 14 residues. V lost 5 bases and J lost 3, with 14 bases in between. Germline V lookup: CDR1 LGHNT, CDR2 FRNRAP. Turning to this clone: The antigen remains undetermined.

Generated by immunoSEQ multiplex PCR, the TCRdb table keeps only in-frame clones and is missing some. The data show 77,000 or so clones, over 80% seen once. This clonotype was sampled from an adult with an advanced solid tumor such as melanoma, head and neck, liver or kidney cancer. The chain couples TRBV12-5 to TRBJ2-7; perhaps TRBD2 as D (7 bases). The sequenced sample was CD4+ or CD8+ T cells sorted from blood, obtained in a trial of the OX40 agonist ivuxolimab. The CDR3 DNA is TGTGCTAGTGGTCAGGACGGGGGGCGCTACGAGCAGTACTTC. Its protein product is CASGQDGGRYEQYF. The full variable domain, with the rest looked up from reference TRBV12-5 and TRBJ2-7, is DARVTQTPRHKVTEMGQEVTMRCQPILGHNTVFWYRQTMMQGLELLAYFRNRAPLDDSGMPKDRFSAEMPDATLATLKIQPSEPRDSAVYFCASGQDGGRYEQYFGPGTRLTVT.